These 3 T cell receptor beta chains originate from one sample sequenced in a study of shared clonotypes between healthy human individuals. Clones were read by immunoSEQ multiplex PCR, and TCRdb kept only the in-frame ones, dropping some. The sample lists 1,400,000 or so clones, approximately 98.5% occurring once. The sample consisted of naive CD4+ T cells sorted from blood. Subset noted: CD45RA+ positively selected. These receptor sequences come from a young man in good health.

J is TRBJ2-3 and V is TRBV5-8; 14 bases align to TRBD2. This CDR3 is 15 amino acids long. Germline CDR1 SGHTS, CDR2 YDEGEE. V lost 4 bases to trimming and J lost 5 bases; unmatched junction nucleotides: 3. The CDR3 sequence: CASSPGLAGGDTQYF. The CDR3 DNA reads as TGTGCCAGCAGCCCAGGACTAGCGGGGGGAGATACGCAGTATTTT.

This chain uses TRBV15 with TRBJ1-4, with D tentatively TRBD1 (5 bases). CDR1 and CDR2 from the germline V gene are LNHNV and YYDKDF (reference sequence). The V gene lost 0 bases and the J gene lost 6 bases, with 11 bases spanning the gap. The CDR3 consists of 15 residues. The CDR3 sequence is CATSRDRSGHEKLFF. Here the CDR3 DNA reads TGTGCCACCAGCAGAGATCGGTCAGGGCATGAAAAACTGTTTTTT.

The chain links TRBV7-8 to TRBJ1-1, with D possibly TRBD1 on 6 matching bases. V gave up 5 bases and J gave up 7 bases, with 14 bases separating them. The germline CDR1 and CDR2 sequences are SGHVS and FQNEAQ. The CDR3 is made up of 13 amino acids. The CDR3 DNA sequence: TGTGCCAGCAGCAACCAGGGGCGTATTGAAGCTTTCTTT. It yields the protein CASSNQGRIEAFF.